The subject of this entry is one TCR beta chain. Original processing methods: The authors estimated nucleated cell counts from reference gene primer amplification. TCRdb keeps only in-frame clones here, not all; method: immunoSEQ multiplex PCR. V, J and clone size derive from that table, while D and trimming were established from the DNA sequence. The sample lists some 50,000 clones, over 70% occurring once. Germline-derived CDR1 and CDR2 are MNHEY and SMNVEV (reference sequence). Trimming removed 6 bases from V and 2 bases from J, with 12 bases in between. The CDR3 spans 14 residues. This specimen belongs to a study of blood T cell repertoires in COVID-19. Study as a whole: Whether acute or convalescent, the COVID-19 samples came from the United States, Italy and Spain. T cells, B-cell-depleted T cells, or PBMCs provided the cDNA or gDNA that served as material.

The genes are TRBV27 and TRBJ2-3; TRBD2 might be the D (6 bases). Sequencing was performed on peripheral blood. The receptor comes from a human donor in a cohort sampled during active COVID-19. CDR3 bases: TGTGCCAGCAGCCTTAGCGGAAACACAGATACGCAGTATTTT. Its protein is CASSLSGNTDTQYF.